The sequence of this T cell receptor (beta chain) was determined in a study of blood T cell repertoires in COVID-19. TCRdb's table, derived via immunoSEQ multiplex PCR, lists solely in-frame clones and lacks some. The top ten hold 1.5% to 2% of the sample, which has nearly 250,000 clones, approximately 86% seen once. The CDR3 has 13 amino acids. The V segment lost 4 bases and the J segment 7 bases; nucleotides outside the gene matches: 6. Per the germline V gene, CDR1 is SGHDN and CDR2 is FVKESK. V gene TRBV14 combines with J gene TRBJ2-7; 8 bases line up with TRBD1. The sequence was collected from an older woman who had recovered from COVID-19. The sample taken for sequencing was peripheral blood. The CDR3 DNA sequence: TGTGCCAGCAGCCCCATCCGACAGGGGGAGCAGTACTTC. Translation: CASSPIRQGEQYF.